These 8 T cell receptor beta chains were all obtained from the same sample, sequenced in a study of T cell responses to AZD1222 COVID-19 vaccine. Clones were sequenced by immunoSEQ multiplex PCR, and TCRdb holds only the in-frame ones, with some missing. The sample holds 180,000 or so clones, roughly 91% seen once. The material was peripheral blood, obtained 28 days after the second AZD1222 dose. The receptors originated from an adult who received the AZD1222 COVID-19 vaccine.

V and J are TRBV5-6 and TRBJ1-1; D is possibly TRBD1 (5 bases). CDR3 length equals 15 residues. CDR1 and CDR2 from the germline V gene are SGHDT and YYEEEE. V lost 4 bases, J lost 1 base, and 14 bases lay in between. The CDR3 loop reads CASSLLDSWNTEAFF. The CDR3 coding sequence is TGTGCCAGCAGCCTCCTTGACAGTTGGAACACTGAAGCTTTCTTT.

This chain connects TRBV3-1 (or the pseudogene TRBV3-2) to TRBJ2-2; 7 bases fit TRBD2. This CDR3 has 15 amino acids. Germline values: CDR1 LGHDT, CDR2 YNNKEL (reference sequence). After removal of 4 bases from V and 5 bases from J, the junction contained 7 bases not matched to a gene. This chain's CDR3 is CASSRGGSRTGELFF. For the CDR3, the DNA is TGTGCCAGCAGCCGGGGCGGGAGTCGGACCGGGGAGCTGTTTTTT.

The chain has TRBV19 and TRBJ1-2, with 9 bases that match TRBD1. The V and J ends lost 3 bases and 4 bases, in that order; junction bases with no gene match: 3. The germline CDR1 and CDR2 sequences are LNHDA and SQIVND (reference sequence). This CDR3 contains 14 residues. This CDR3 reads CASSMGQGSYGYTF. CDR3 bases: TGTGCCAGTAGTATGGGACAGGGAAGCTATGGCTACACCTTC.

The rearrangement uses TRBV5-1 and TRBJ2-3; D perhaps matches TRBD1 (5 bases). Between the trimmed V and J ends, which lost 1 base and 0 bases, there was a span of 12 bases. Germline-derived CDR1 and CDR2 are SGHRS and YFSETQ. The CDR3 is 16 amino acids. The CDR3 coding sequence is TGCGCCAGCAGCTTGCTGACAGCCAGTAGCACAGATACGCAGTATTTT. Translating it yields CASSLLTASSTDTQYF.

J is TRBJ2-1 and V is TRBV5-1; 7 nucleotides align to TRBD1. The V gene's germline CDR1 is SGHRS and CDR2 YFSETQ. After removal of 3 bases from V and 10 bases from J, the junction contained 1 base not matched to a gene. This CDR3 region has 11 residues. Here the CDR3 reads CASSWGQEQFF. The CDR3 nucleotides are TGCGCCAGCAGCTGGGGACAGGAGCAGTTCTTC.

This sequence joins TRBV25-1 and TRBJ1-6, with D possibly matching TRBD1 (6 bases). The germline V gene encodes CDR1 MGHDK and CDR2 SYGVNS. This CDR3 spans 15 amino acids. Between the trimmed V and J ends, which lost 3 bases and 9 bases, there was a span of 15 bases. In DNA form, the CDR3 reads TGTGCCAGCAGTGAGGGTCAGGGGCTGGGTTCACCCCTCCACTTT. Amino acids: CASSEGQGLGSPLHF. Based on the CDR3 plus reference TRBV25-1 and TRBJ1-6, the full variable domain is EADIYQTPRYLVIGTGKKITLECSQTMGHDKMYWYQQDPGMELHLIHYSYGVNSTEKGDLSSESTVSRIRTEHFPLTLESARPSHTSQYLCASSEGQGLGSPLHFGNGTRLTVT.

This clone was seen once. The chain joins TRBV24-1 to TRBJ2-1; D uncertain. Trimming shortened V by 2 bases and J by 5 bases, and 12 bases separated the two germline ends. Germline V gene data show CDR1 as KGHDR and CDR2 as SFDVKD. The CDR3 consists of 15 residues. The CDR3 DNA reads TGTGCCACCAGTGATTCCCATCGGTGGGACAATGAGCAGTTCTTC. Its translation is CATSDSHRWDNEQFF.

The chain uses TRBV6-2 or TRBV6-3 and TRBJ2-7; TRBD1 is a possible D gene (5 bases). The V end lost 2 bases, the J end lost 5 bases, and 19 bases lay between the germline ends. The V gene's germline CDR1 is MNHEY and CDR2 SVGEGT. This CDR3 spans 16 amino acids. CDR3 sequence: CASSYAHQGSRNEQYF. Here the CDR3 DNA reads TGTGCCAGCAGTTACGCACATCAGGGAAGTCGGAACGAGCAGTACTTC.